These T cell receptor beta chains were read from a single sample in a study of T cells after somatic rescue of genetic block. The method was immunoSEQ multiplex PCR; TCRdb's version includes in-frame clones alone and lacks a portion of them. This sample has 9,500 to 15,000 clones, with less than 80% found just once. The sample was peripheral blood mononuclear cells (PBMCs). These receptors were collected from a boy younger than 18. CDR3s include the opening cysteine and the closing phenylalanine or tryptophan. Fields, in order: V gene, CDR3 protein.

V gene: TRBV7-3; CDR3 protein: CASSLLRVNTEAFF
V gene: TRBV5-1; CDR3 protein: CASKMNTEAFF
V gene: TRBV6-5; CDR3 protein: CASSHRGKSYYGYTF
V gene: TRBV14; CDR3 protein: CASSQGMLGSGNEQYF
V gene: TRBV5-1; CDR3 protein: CASSPGREWAPLHF
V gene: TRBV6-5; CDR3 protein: CASSLGTSIFYEQYF
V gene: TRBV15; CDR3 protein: CATSMPTGTSGSLSYEQYF
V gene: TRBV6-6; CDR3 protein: CASSYSPGRAQYF
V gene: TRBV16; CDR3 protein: CASSPRDRGQETQYF
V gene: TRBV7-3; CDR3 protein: CASSLYIHNEQFF
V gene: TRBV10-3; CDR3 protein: CAISAGGNSYEQYF
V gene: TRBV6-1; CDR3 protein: CASSVLGRSYEQYF
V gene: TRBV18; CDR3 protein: CASSRFSRTGGNEKLFF
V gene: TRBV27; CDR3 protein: CASSSSRFEFTYEQYF
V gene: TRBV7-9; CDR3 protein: CAGSPFGQITGELFF
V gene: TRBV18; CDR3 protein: CASSPPADKARLFF
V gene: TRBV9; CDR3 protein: CASSVVGSGTDTQYF
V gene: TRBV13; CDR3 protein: CASSPGTVEQYF
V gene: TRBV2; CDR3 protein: CASSPSAPGLAVTYNEQFF
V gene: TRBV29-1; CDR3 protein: CSSLGQAGGYTF
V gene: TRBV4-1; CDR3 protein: CASSQEGGLRETQYF
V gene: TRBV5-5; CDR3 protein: CASSSPWGAGGSSYEQYF
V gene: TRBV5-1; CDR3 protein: CASILGAGNTEAFF
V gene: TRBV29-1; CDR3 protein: CSVVILEKLFF
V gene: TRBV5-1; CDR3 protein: CASSVVGAHSYNSPLHF
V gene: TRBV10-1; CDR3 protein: CASSRGSTGRYEQYF
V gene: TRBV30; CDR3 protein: CAWSVLPPGLAWGQETQYF
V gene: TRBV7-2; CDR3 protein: CASSLVVAKIYEQYF
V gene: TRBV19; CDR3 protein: CASSRGEGRGSNQPQHF
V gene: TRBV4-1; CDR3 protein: CASSQDRGTNEKLFF
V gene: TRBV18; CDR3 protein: CASSPGTGRLRNTEAFF
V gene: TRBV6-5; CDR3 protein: CASSHLERAEQYF
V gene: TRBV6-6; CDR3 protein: CASSWDRETEQYF
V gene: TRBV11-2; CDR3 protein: CASSLAPLASYEQYF
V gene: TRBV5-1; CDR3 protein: CASSPQGPNTEAFF